One sample yielded the 23 T cell receptor beta chains listed below, sequenced in a study of early T cells in non-severe SARS-CoV-2 infection. One entry per CDR3 protein, called by TCRdb with MiXCR from the 5' RACE reads. The sample includes around 53,000 distinct CDR3 sequences, roughly 12% of them seen just once. The material was whole blood, obtained at baseline. These receptors all stem from an adult who was a healthcare worker with PCR-confirmed SARS-CoV-2 infection or an uninfected control (not recorded which).

This clonotype appeared a few times. V gene TRBV2 combines with J gene TRBJ2-3; D gene ambiguous. Germline V lookup: CDR1 SNHLY, CDR2 FYNNEI. The CDR3 length is 12 residues. V was trimmed by 7 bases and J by 2 bases, leaving 7 bases between them. CDR3 in DNA: TGTGCCAGCAACCAGGCCACAGATACGCAGTATTTT. Its translation: CASNQATDTQYF.

The V and J genes are TRBV7-9 and TRBJ2-7; D gene unclear. The CDR3 runs to 14 residues. Germline V gene lookup returns CDR1 SEHNR and CDR2 FQNEAQ (reference sequence). V shed 0 bases and J shed 2 bases, with 8 bases lying between them. This CDR3 is CASSLATDPYEQYF. In DNA form, the CDR3 reads TGTGCCAGCAGCTTAGCGACGGATCCCTACGAGCAGTACTTC.

The J gene is TRBJ2-5, the V gene TRBV12-3 or TRBV12-4, with 13 bases lining up with TRBD2. Trimming cost V 5 bases and J 9 bases; bases outside gene matches: 6. The CDR3 is 14 residues long. This CDR3 is CASSGLAGVEAQYF. The CDR3 DNA reads TGTGCCAGCAGTGGACTAGCGGGGGTTGAGGCCCAGTACTTC.

This clonotype was seen at least ten times. This sequence joins TRBV11-2 and TRBJ2-3, with D maybe TRBD2 (6 bases). The CDR3 is 18 amino acids. Germline loops: CDR1 SGHAT, CDR2 FQNNGV. Trimming shortened V by 2 bases and J by 0 bases, and 18 bases separated the two germline ends. DNA for the CDR3: TGTGCCAGCAGCTTATCTAGCGCGGCCCGCTCTAGCACAGATACGCAGTATTTT. Translating gives CASSLSSAARSSTDTQYF.

This clonotype was picked up many times. The J gene is TRBJ2-3, the V gene TRBV19, with a possible D match to TRBD1 (6 bases). V gave up 2 bases and J gave up 1 base, with 10 bases separating them. This CDR3 is 15 amino acids long. In germline, CDR1 is LNHDA, CDR2 SQIVND (reference sequence). The CDR3 loop reads CASSISAGGTDTQYF. Written as DNA, the CDR3 is TGTGCCAGTAGTATATCGGCAGGGGGCACAGATACGCAGTATTTT.

This clonotype was seen a few times. The chain carries TRBV7-3 and TRBJ1-3, with D hard to call. This CDR3 comprises 15 residues. Germline CDR1 is SGHTA and CDR2 is FQGTGA. The V end lost 1 base, the J end lost 0 bases, and 7 bases lay between the germline ends. CDR3 residues: CASSLSHGSGNTIYF. The CDR3 DNA sequence: TGTGCCAGCAGCTTAAGTCATGGCTCTGGAAACACCATATATTTT.

This clonotype was seen a handful of times. The gene calls are TRBV12-3 or TRBV12-4 and TRBJ2-1; 9 bases match TRBD2. The CDR3 consists of 19 residues. V gave up 2 bases and J gave up 4 bases; unmatched junction bases: 15. CDR3 DNA: TGTGCCAGCAGTTTACTTCCATCTTTAGCGGGAGTGGAGTACAATGAGCAGTTCTTC. It is translated as CASSLLPSLAGVEYNEQFF.

In this sample, this clonotype turned up a few times. This chain joins TRBV28 and TRBJ2-7, with TRBD2 matching over 7 bases. V was pared by 6 bases and J by 2 bases, with 10 bases of the junction left unmatched. This CDR3 has 15 residues. CDR1 MDHEN and CDR2 SYDVKM come from the germline V gene. CDR3 sequence reads: CASSLSGPGTYEQYF. The CDR3 region has the DNA TGTGCCAGCAGCCTTAGCGGGCCGGGCACCTACGAGCAGTACTTC.

This clonotype was recorded at least ten times. The V and J genes are TRBV5-1 and TRBJ1-1; TRBD1 aligns across 7 bases. Trimming removed 4 bases from V and 3 bases from J; junction bases left unmatched: 9. The CDR3 length is 15 residues. Germline V gene lookup returns CDR1 SGHRS and CDR2 YFSETQ. Here the CDR3 DNA reads TGCGCCAGCAGCCCTTCGACAGGGAAGGACACTGAAGCTTTCTTT. Translation gives CASSPSTGKDTEAFF.

This chain uses TRBV2 with TRBJ2-1; 10 bases are a match to TRBD2. V was clipped by 1 base and J by 7 bases; unmatched bases: 4. CDR3 length equals 15 residues. Germline CDR1 and CDR2: SNHLY and FYNNEI. The CDR3: CASSEGPSGSNEQFF. The CDR3 nucleotides read TGTGCCAGCAGTGAAGGTCCTAGCGGGAGTAATGAGCAGTTCTTC.

This clonotype came up many times. The chain uses TRBV11-2 and TRBJ1-1, with D hard to call. Germline CDR1 is SGHAT and CDR2 is FQNNGV. The CDR3 spans 13 residues. V lost 5 bases to trimming and J lost 4 bases, with 11 bases between them. The CDR3 DNA sequence: TGTGCCAGCAGCCTGCTGAGGAGCACTGAAGCTTTCTTT. It encodes CASSLLRSTEAFF.

The chain uses TRBV7-2 and TRBJ2-5; no firm D call. CDR1 and CDR2 from the germline V gene are SGHTA and FQGNSA. V shed 1 base and J shed 12 bases, with 9 bases lying between them. The CDR3 is 11 amino acids. The CDR3: CASSLVGSEYF. The CDR3 coding sequence is TGTGCCAGCAGCTTAGTGGGGTCCGAGTACTTC.

The V gene is TRBV6-1, the J gene TRBJ2-3; a weak D match, TRBD1 (6 bases). V lost 2 bases and J lost 4, with 19 bases in between. Germline V gene data show CDR1 as MNHNS and CDR2 as SASEGT. This CDR3 contains 17 residues. CDR3: CASSELVSQGWSDTQYF. For the CDR3, the DNA is TGTGCCAGCAGTGAATTAGTTTCGCAGGGGTGGTCAGATACGCAGTATTTT.

The rearrangement joins TRBV19 to TRBJ2-6, with D possibly being TRBD1 (7 bases). Germline CDR1 is LNHDA and CDR2 is SQIVND (reference sequence). The CDR3 contains 18 residues. Trimming shortened V by 10 bases and J by 1 base, and 23 bases separated the two germline ends. CDR3 in DNA: TGTGCCACTAAAACGGCGGGACAGCCTGCTTCTGGGGCCAACGTCCTGACTTTC. The encoded protein is CATKTAGQPASGANVLTF.

This rearrangement joins TRBV7-3 to TRBJ2-1; D could derive from TRBD1 or TRBD2 (5 bases each). In germline, CDR1 is SGHTA, CDR2 FQGTGA. Trimming cost V 5 bases and J 3 bases, with 14 bases left between them. CDR3 length equals 15 residues. DNA of the CDR3: TGTGCCAGCAGCCCCCAACGGGGCAACTACAATGAGCAGTTCTTC. Encoded protein: CASSPQRGNYNEQFF.

Details on this clonotype: A read error may produce the germline difference seen at one junction end. The chain recombines TRBV27 with TRBJ2-1, with 13 bases aligning to TRBD2. Germline assignment: CDR1 MNHEY and CDR2 SMNVEV (reference sequence). This CDR3 has 13 residues. The CDR3 DNA is TGTGCCAGCTGTCGTGAACCAGGACTAGCGGGGGTCTTC. The encoded protein is CASCREPGLAGVF.

This clonotype has ten or more counts. The chain couples TRBV2 to TRBJ1-3, with 8 bases fitting TRBD1. J was trimmed by 1 base and V by 7 bases; bases with no gene match: 3. CDR3 size: 14 residues. Looked up from germline, CDR1 is SNHLY and CDR2 is FYNNEI. The CDR3, as DNA: TGTGCCAGCATCCAGGGGGCTTCTGGAAACACCATATATTTT. Translated, it gives CASIQGASGNTIYF.

This clonotype occurred many times. The V gene is TRBV19, the J gene TRBJ2-1, with TRBD2 as a possible D gene (6 bases). The germline V and J ends were trimmed by 6 bases and 3 bases, with 24 bases remaining between them. CDR1 and CDR2 from the germline V gene are LNHDA and SQIVND (reference sequence). CDR3 length: 18 residues. The CDR3 reads CASRAGGPTILLYNEQFF. CDR3 DNA sequence: TGTGCCAGTAGAGCGGGCGGACCAACCATCCTTCTCTACAATGAGCAGTTCTTC.

The rearrangement uses TRBV7-9 and TRBJ2-5; TRBD2 might be the D (6 bases). From germline, CDR1 is SEHNR and CDR2 FQNEAQ (reference sequence). The ends were cut back, 3 bases at V and 3 bases at J, with 11 bases in the middle. The CDR3 totals 14 residues. CDR3 nucleotides: TGTGCCAGCAGCTTCGGGACTGCTGAAGAGACCCAGTACTTC. Translating it yields CASSFGTAEETQYF.

The chain employs TRBV7-2 and TRBJ2-7; D remains unclear. Trimming removed 7 bases from V and 0 bases from J, with 7 bases in between. Germline V gene sequence: CDR1 SGHTA, CDR2 FQGNSA. The length of the CDR3 is 12 residues. CDR3 sequence (DNA): TGTGCCAGCACCCCTAGCTCCTACGAGCAGTACTTC. As protein: CASTPSSYEQYF.

This clonotype was observed a handful of times. The chain carries TRBV28 and TRBJ1-2; possibly TRBD1 for D (6 bases). V lost 5 bases to trimming and J lost 4 bases, with 14 bases between them. Per the germline V gene, CDR1 is MDHEN and CDR2 is SYDVKM. The CDR3 totals 14 residues. CDR3 DNA: TGTGCCAGCAGTCCAGGGACACCCCGCTATGGCTACACCTTC. This encodes CASSPGTPRYGYTF.

Here the CDR3 reads CASSRDSGRGDTQYF. CDR3 coding DNA: TGTGCCAGCAGCCGAGATAGCGGGAGGGGAGATACGCAGTATTTT. The chain links TRBV4-2 to TRBJ2-3; 11 bases map to TRBD2. Germline trimming cut 4 bases from V and 5 bases from J; bases unmatched to any gene: 5. There are 15 residues in the CDR3. The V gene's germline CDR1 is LGHNA and CDR2 YNFKEQ.

This clonotype was detected a few times. The chain has TRBV5-1 and TRBJ2-3, with unresolved D. Germline CDR1 is SGHRS and CDR2 is YFSETQ. The V end was cut by 4 bases, the J end by 9 bases, with 12 bases between. This CDR3 is 12 amino acids long. CDR3 in amino acids: CASSPERETQYF. The CDR3 DNA follows: TGCGCCAGCAGCCCGGAAAGGGAAACGCAGTATTTT.